The 32 T cell receptor beta chains in this list originate from one sample, sequenced in a study of T cells in Graves' hyperthyroidism and ophthalmopathy. Amplified TCR beta CDR3 regions came from RNA transcripts. Initially, a first-round RT-PCR of the TCR CDR3 employed the HTBI primer set. TCRdb ran MiXCR on the multiplex PCR reads and lists one entry per CDR3 protein. Of about 350,000 distinct CDR3 sequences in the sample, about a sixth were seen once. The material sequenced was blood. Receptors were obtained from a woman in her thirties or forties with Graves' ophthalmopathy.

CDR3 in amino acids: CASKETGAYEQYF. In DNA, the CDR3 is TGTGCCAGCAAAGAGACAGGGGCCTACGAGCAGTACTTC. The gene calls are TRBV6-1 and TRBJ2-7, with 8 bases identical to TRBD1. CDR1 is MNHNS, CDR2 SASEGT, per germline. J lost 2 bases, V lost 7 bases, and 4 bases had no gene match. The CDR3 is made up of 13 amino acids.

This clonotype was recorded many times. Here the CDR3 reads CASSGRLTGVPYEQYF. CDR3 nucleotides: TGTGCCAGCAGTGGTAGACTGACGGGAGTCCCCTACGAGCAGTACTTC. The chain carries TRBV2 and TRBJ2-7, with a weak D call TRBD2 (6 bases). The CDR3 is 16 amino acids. The V and J ends lost 4 bases and 2 bases respectively, with 18 bases between them. Germline-derived CDR1 and CDR2 are SNHLY and FYNNEI.

This clonotype showed up many times. The V gene is TRBV4-1, the J gene TRBJ2-4; D not certain. The CDR3 sequence is 15 residues long. Trimming cost V 1 base and J 8 bases, with 15 bases left between them. CDR1 and CDR2 (germline): MGHRA, YSYEKL. The CDR3, as DNA: TGCGCCAGCAGCCAAGTGCTGGCAGAAGAAGACATTCAGTACTTC. Its translation: CASSQVLAEEDIQYF.

This rearrangement joins TRBV12-3 or TRBV12-4 to TRBJ1-1, with D perhaps TRBD1 (5 bases). Trimming stripped 7 bases from V and 8 bases from J, with 14 bases between. The CDR3 loop spans 12 amino acids. CDR3 nucleotide sequence: TGTGCCAGCAAACAGTACGGACAAGAAGCTTTCTTT. It specifies CASKQYGQEAFF.

This clonotype has a count of ten or more. The chain uses TRBV11-2 and TRBJ2-2; 8 positions agree with TRBD2. CDR1 is SGHAT, CDR2 FQNNGV, per germline. Germline trimming cut 8 bases from V and 8 bases from J; bases unmatched to any gene: 16. CDR3 size: 16 residues. The CDR3 loop is CASWDWREARLGELFF. The CDR3 bases are TGTGCCAGCTGGGATTGGCGGGAGGCCCGTTTGGGGGAGCTGTTTTTT.

There are many counts of this clonotype. V usage is TRBV12-3 or TRBV12-4 and J usage is TRBJ2-7, with 7 bases aligning to TRBD1. The CDR3 consists of 14 residues. V shed 3 bases, J shed 0 bases, and the junction held 2 bases outside the gene matches. CDR3 region: CASSLTGSSYEQYF. The CDR3 region has the DNA TGTGCCAGCAGTTTGACAGGGAGCTCCTACGAGCAGTACTTC.

In its sample, this clonotype was seen many times. V and J are TRBV6-5 and TRBJ2-7, with 14 bases aligning to TRBD2. This CDR3 spans 17 amino acids. V lost 6 bases to trimming and J lost 2 bases; unmatched junction nucleotides: 9. Germline V gene lookup returns CDR1 MNHEY and CDR2 SVGAGI. The CDR3 spells CASRGGLAGGNTYEQYF. CDR3 sequence (DNA): TGTGCCAGCAGAGGTGGACTAGCGGGAGGCAACACCTACGAGCAGTACTTC.

This clonotype came up many times. At one end the junction does not follow the germline gene, possibly because of a read error. The gene calls are TRBV6-5 and TRBJ2-7, with 9 nucleotides matching TRBD2. The CDR3 totals 16 residues. Germline V gene lookup returns CDR1 MNHEY and CDR2 SVGAGI. The CDR3 nucleotides read TGTGCCAGCAGTTACTCTGGACTAGCGACCTCCTGCGAGCAGTACTTC. The encoded protein is CASSYSGLATSCEQYF.

The chain recombines TRBV7-2 with TRBJ1-2; D gene uncertain. In germline, CDR1 is SGHTA, CDR2 FQGNSA. Trimming took 1 base from V and 4 from J, leaving 10 bases between them. The CDR3 has 14 residues. This chain's CDR3 is CASSLGELTYGYTF. Here the CDR3 DNA reads TGTGCCAGCAGCTTAGGAGAACTCACCTATGGCTACACCTTC. Based on the CDR3 plus reference TRBV7-2 and TRBJ1-2, the full variable domain is GAGVSQSPSNKVTEKGKDVELRCDPISGHTALYWYRQSLGQGLEFLIYFQGNSAPDKSGLPSDRFSAERTGGSVSTLTIQRTQQEDSAVYLCASSLGELTYGYTFGSGTRLTVV.

This clonotype was recorded many times. The chain has TRBV28 and TRBJ1-2, with TRBD1 identical over 7 bases. Germline CDR1 is MDHEN and CDR2 is SYDVKM. V was clipped by 5 bases and J by 4 bases; unmatched bases: 7. There are 14 residues in the CDR3. CDR3 coding DNA: TGTGCCAGCAGTACCGACAGGGTTGGCTATGGCTACACCTTC. It is translated as CASSTDRVGYGYTF.

This clonotype was detected ten times or more. The chain is built from TRBV6-2 or TRBV6-3 and TRBJ2-7; 12 nucleotides match TRBD2. The CDR3 sequence is 15 residues long. The V segment lost 7 bases and the J segment 5 bases; nucleotides outside the gene matches: 9. Germline V gives CDR1 MNHEY, CDR2 SVGEGT. This CDR3 is CASKALAGGAHEQYF. The CDR3 DNA is TGTGCCAGCAAAGCACTAGCGGGAGGCGCCCACGAGCAGTACTTC.

Ten or more counts support this clonotype. V gene TRBV4-1 combines with J gene TRBJ2-7, with no clear D. The CDR3 sequence is 14 residues long. Germline values: CDR1 MGHRA, CDR2 YSYEKL. Trimming shortened V by 4 bases and J by 6 bases, and 16 bases separated the two germline ends. The CDR3 region is CASSLVGDLGEQYF. DNA of the CDR3: TGCGCCAGCAGCCTCGTGGGTGACCTAGGCGAGCAGTACTTC.

CDR3 in amino acids: CASSLWPGTNEQFF. CDR3 nucleotide sequence: TGTGCCAGCAGCCTGTGGCCGGGGACGAATGAGCAGTTCTTC. This rearrangement joins TRBV12-3 or TRBV12-4 to TRBJ2-1, with D perhaps given as TRBD1 or TRBD2 (5 bases each). V lost 6 bases and J 7 bases, leaving 16 bases between the germline ends. The CDR3 sequence is 14 residues long.

There are many counts of this clonotype. The V gene is TRBV29-1, the J gene TRBJ1-1; D is unresolved. The CDR3 consists of 11 residues. V gave up 2 bases and J gave up 4 bases, with 5 bases separating them. The V gene's germline CDR1 is SQVTM and CDR2 ANQGSEA. The CDR3 is CSVERTTEAFF. The DNA for the CDR3 is TGCAGCGTTGAACGGACCACTGAAGCTTTCTTT.

This clonotype was observed many times. The V gene is TRBV28, the J gene TRBJ2-5; D uncertain. Germline CDR1 reads MDHEN; CDR2 reads SYDVKM. With 4 bases removed from V and 1 base from J, the gap between germline ends came to 10 bases. This CDR3 region has 14 residues. The CDR3 loop is CASSYLDFQETQYF. CDR3 coding DNA: TGTGCCAGCAGTTATCTGGATTTCCAAGAGACCCAGTACTTC.

This chain connects TRBV6-1 to TRBJ2-5; D is undetermined. Germline CDR1 and CDR2: MNHNS and SASEGT. The CDR3 covers 13 residues. V lost 3 bases to trimming and J lost 4 bases, with 9 bases between them. The CDR3 protein is CASSDQAGETQYF. CDR3 DNA: TGTGCCAGCAGTGACCAGGCAGGAGAGACCCAGTACTTC.

The table lists this clonotype with many counts. A much larger clone differs from this one at a single base, so this may be a read error. The chain couples TRBV6-2 or TRBV6-3 to TRBJ2-7; D tentatively fits TRBD1 or TRBD2 (5 bases each). Per the germline V gene, CDR1 is MNHEY and CDR2 is SVGEGT. The length of the CDR3 is 17 residues. CDR3 loop: CTSSYEISGRNSYEQYF. As DNA, the CDR3 is TGTACCAGCAGTTACGAGATATCAGGGAGAAACTCCTACGAGCAGTACTTC.

Ten or more counts support this clonotype. The chain recombines TRBV7-2 with TRBJ2-1; no clear D gene. CDR3 size: 13 residues. Trimming pared 4 bases from V and 7 bases from J, leaving 11 bases between. From germline, CDR1 is SGHTA and CDR2 FQGNSA. The CDR3 region has the DNA TGTGCCAGCAGCTCATCGACCCGGAATGAGCAGTTCTTC. This codes for CASSSSTRNEQFF.

The sample holds a few counts of this clonotype. The chain employs TRBV6-1 and TRBJ1-2; D is unresolved. The CDR3 sequence is 15 residues long. V was trimmed by 6 bases and J by 2 bases, leaving 16 bases between them. In germline, CDR1 is MNHNS, CDR2 SASEGT. The CDR3 loop reads CASRGGLTRNYGYTF. In DNA, the CDR3 is TGTGCCAGCAGGGGAGGGCTTACACGGAACTATGGCTACACCTTC.

This clonotype was seen at least ten times. This rearrangement joins TRBV5-1 to TRBJ1-1; 7 bases fit TRBD1. Germline loops: CDR1 SGHRS, CDR2 YFSETQ. The CDR3 length is 15 residues. Trimming took 0 bases from V and 5 from J; bases not matched to a gene: 7. The CDR3: CASSLESGGRTEAFF. CDR3 bases: TGCGCCAGCAGCTTGGAATCAGGGGGAAGAACTGAAGCTTTCTTT. Using reference TRBV5-1 and TRBJ1-1 for the parts outside the CDR3, the full variable domain is KAGVTQTPRYLIKTRGQQVTLSCSPISGHRSVSWYQQTPGQGLQFLFEYFSETQRNKGNFPGRFSGRQFSNSRSEMNVSTLELGDSALYLCASSLESGGRTEAFFGQGTRLTVV.

Ten or more counts support this clonotype. The V gene is TRBV28, the J gene TRBJ1-1, with a possible D match to TRBD1 (6 bases). The V end was cut by 6 bases, the J end by 3 bases, with 11 bases between. Germline CDR1 and CDR2: MDHEN and SYDVKM. The CDR3 loop spans 13 amino acids. This CDR3 is CASRQGWDTEAFF. CDR3 DNA sequence: TGTGCCAGCAGACAGGGTTGGGACACTGAAGCTTTCTTT.

At least ten counts were recorded for this clonotype. V and J are TRBV5-6 and TRBJ1-2, with D hard to call. Germline-derived CDR1 and CDR2 are SGHDT and YYEEEE. The ends were cut back, 1 base at V and 3 bases at J, with 7 bases in the middle. The CDR3 length is 13 residues. CDR3 protein: CASSLISDYGYTF. Here the CDR3 DNA reads TGTGCCAGCAGCTTGATTTCGGACTATGGCTACACCTTC.

This chain links TRBV30 with TRBJ2-7; D is possibly TRBD2 (5 bases). With 5 bases removed from V and 2 bases from J, the gap between germline ends came to 7 bases. Germline CDR1 and CDR2: GTSNPN and SVGIG (reference sequence). CDR3 length equals 11 residues. In DNA form, the CDR3 reads TGTGCCTGGGGACTCGCCTACGAGCAGTACTTC. The encoded protein is CAWGLAYEQYF.

This clonotype was picked up many times. The chain carries TRBV27 and TRBJ1-1; weak D call: TRBD1 (6 bases). V was pared by 2 bases and J by 5 bases, with 15 bases between. CDR3 size: 15 residues. Germline CDR1 is MNHEY and CDR2 is SMNVEV (reference sequence). The CDR3 region has the DNA TGTGCCAGCAGTTTAAGGGGGGGGAGTATAACTGAAGCTTTCTTT. It encodes CASSLRGGSITEAFF.

This clonotype was seen at least ten times. The chain carries TRBV5-1 and TRBJ2-5, with 9 bases matching TRBD2. Germline CDR1 is SGHRS and CDR2 is YFSETQ. Trimming at V came to 0 bases and at J to 2 bases, leaving 2 bases not matched to a gene. The CDR3 covers 15 residues. For the CDR3, the DNA is TGCGCCAGCAGCTTGGTGGCGGGAGGGCAAGAGACCCAGTACTTC. This translates into CASSLVAGGQETQYF.

J is TRBJ1-5 and V is TRBV20-1; D not resolved. Germline lookup yields CDR1 DFQATT and CDR2 SNEGSKA (reference sequence). The CDR3 runs 17 residues. Trimming shortened V by 1 base and J by 2 bases, and 18 bases separated the two germline ends. CDR3 protein: CSARGAAIGVGNQPQHF. In nucleotides, the CDR3 is TGCAGTGCTAGAGGTGCAGCCATTGGGGTGGGCAATCAGCCCCAGCATTTT.

This clonotype was found many times. This rearrangement joins TRBV5-5 to TRBJ2-2; no definite D call. This CDR3 region has 17 residues. V lost 0 bases and J lost 1, with 13 bases in between. The germline CDR1 and CDR2 sequences are SGHKS and YYEKEE (reference sequence). In DNA, the CDR3 is TGTGCCAGCAGCTTGGAAAGGCGACCCGAGAACACCGGGGAGCTGTTTTTT. Its translation: CASSLERRPENTGELFF.

Many counts were recorded for this clonotype. This chain uses TRBV6-1 with TRBJ1-1; 10 bases are a match to TRBD1. The germline CDR1 and CDR2 sequences are MNHNS and SASEGT. Germline trimming cut 5 bases from V and 1 base from J; bases unmatched to any gene: 4. The CDR3 totals 15 residues. Here the CDR3 reads CASSPGDRGNTEAFF. The CDR3 bases are TGTGCCAGCAGTCCGGGGGACAGGGGGAACACTGAAGCTTTCTTT.

Many counts were recorded for this clonotype. This rearrangement joins TRBV15 to TRBJ1-2, with 8 bases identical to TRBD1. Germline V gene data show CDR1 as LNHNV and CDR2 as YYDKDF (reference sequence). V lost 2 bases to trimming and J lost 7 bases; unmatched junction nucleotides: 6. The CDR3 has 14 amino acids. The CDR3 DNA is TGTGCCACCAGCAGAACGGACAGGGAGAGTGGCTACACCTTC. It specifies CATSRTDRESGYTF.

In its sample, this clonotype was seen many times. This chain connects TRBV19 to TRBJ1-5, with unresolved D. Germline V gene lookup returns CDR1 LNHDA and CDR2 SQIVND (reference sequence). V was trimmed by 7 bases and J by 2 bases, leaving 9 bases between them. The CDR3 is 13 amino acids. The CDR3 is CASTQRGNQPQHF. The DNA for the CDR3 is TGTGCCAGTACGCAGCGGGGCAATCAGCCCCAGCATTTT.

This clonotype was counted many times. This sequence joins TRBV7-2 and TRBJ1-5; TRBD1 might be the D (6 bases). This CDR3 is built from 15 residues. Germline V lookup: CDR1 SGHTA, CDR2 FQGNSA. V gave up 1 base and J gave up 8 bases, with 15 bases separating them. The CDR3 DNA is TGTGCCAGCAGCTTAGTCTCCGGGGGCGCGAAGCCCCAGCATTTT. Encoded protein: CASSLVSGGAKPQHF.

The chain employs TRBV6-1 and TRBJ1-2; weak D call: TRBD1 (6 bases). Germline CDR1 reads MNHNS; CDR2 reads SASEGT. V lost 2 bases to trimming and J lost 5 bases, with 12 bases between them. The CDR3 has 14 residues. CDR3 nucleotides: TGTGCCAGCAGTGAACATACAGGGACGTATGGCTACACCTTC. Its translation is CASSEHTGTYGYTF.